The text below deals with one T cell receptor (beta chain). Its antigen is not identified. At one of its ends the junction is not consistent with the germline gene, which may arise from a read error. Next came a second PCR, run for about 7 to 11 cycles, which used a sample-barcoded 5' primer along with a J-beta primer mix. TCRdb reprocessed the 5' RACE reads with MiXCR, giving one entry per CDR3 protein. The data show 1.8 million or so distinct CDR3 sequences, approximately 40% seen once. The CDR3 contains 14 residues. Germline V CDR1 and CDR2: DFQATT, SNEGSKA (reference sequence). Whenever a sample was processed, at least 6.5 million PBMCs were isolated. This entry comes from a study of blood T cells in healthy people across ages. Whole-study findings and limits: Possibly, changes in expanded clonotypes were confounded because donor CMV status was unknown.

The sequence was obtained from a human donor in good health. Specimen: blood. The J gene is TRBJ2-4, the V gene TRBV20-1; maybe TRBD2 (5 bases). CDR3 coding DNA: TGCAGTGCCATCAGGTCTCCCGGGGAAAACATCCAGTACTTC. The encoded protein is CSAIRSPGENIQYF.